This TCR beta chain was obtained from a study of blood T cell repertoires in COVID-19. At the level of the study: Sources were T cells, B-cell-depleted T cells, or PBMCs; the material itself was cDNA or gDNA.

Original analysis: By means of reference gene primer amplification, nucleated cell counts were estimated. Sequencing used immunoSEQ multiplex PCR; TCRdb keeps in-frame clones, though not all of them. From that table come the V and J calls and clone size; the DNA was used to work out D and trimming. This sample has fewer than 450,000 clones, with 88% found just once. Germline CDR1 and CDR2: DFQATT and SNEGSKA (reference sequence). The CDR3 has 11 amino acids. Trimming cost V 3 bases and J 7 bases, with 7 bases left between them. The TCR was taken from a woman in her sixties or seventies with COVID-19, enrolled during active disease. This chain uses TRBV20-1 with TRBJ2-1, with unresolved D. The sequencing sample was made of peripheral blood. This chain's CDR3 is CSASGRNEQFF. The CDR3 coding sequence is TGCAGTGCTAGTGGGCGGAATGAGCAGTTCTTC.